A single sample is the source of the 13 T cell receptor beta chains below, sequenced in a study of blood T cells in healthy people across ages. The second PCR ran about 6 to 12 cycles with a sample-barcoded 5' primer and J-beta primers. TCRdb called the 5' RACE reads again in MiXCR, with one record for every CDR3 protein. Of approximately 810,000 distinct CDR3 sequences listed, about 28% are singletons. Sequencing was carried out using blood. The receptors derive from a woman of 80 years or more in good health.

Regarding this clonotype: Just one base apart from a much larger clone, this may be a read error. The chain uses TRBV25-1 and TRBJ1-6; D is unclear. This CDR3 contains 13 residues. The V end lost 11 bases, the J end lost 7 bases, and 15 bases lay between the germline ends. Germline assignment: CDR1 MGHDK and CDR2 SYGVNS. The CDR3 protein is CAGTTVLNSPLHF. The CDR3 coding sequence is TGTGCCGGCACTACGGTCCTGAATTCACCCCTCCACTTT.

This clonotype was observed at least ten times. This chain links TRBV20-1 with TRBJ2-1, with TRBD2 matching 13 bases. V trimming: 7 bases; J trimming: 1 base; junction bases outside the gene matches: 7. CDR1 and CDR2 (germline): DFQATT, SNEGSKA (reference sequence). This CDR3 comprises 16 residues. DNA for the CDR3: TGCAGTGTTCACGGACTAGCGGGGGCATCCTACAATGAGCAGTTCTTC. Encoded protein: CSVHGLAGASYNEQFF.

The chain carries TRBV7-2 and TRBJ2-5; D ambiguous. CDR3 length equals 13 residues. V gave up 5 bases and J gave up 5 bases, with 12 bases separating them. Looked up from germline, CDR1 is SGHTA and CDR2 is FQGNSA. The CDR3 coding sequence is TGTGCCAGCAGCCCCACGGCGAGTGAGACCCAGTACTTC. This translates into CASSPTASETQYF.

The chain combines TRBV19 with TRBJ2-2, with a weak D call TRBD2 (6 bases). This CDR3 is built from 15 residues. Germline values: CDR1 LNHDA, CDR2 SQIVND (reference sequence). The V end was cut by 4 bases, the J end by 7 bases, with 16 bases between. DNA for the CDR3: TGTGCCAGTAGTACCCCCGGGACTCCGGACGGGGAGCTGTTTTTT. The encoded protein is CASSTPGTPDGELFF.

CDR3: CASSRYGQTRDEQFF. The CDR3 region has the DNA TGTGCCAGCAGTCGGTACGGACAGACCAGGGACGAGCAGTTCTTC. This chain connects TRBV9 to TRBJ2-1; D is perhaps TRBD1 (6 bases). V lost 5 bases to trimming and J lost 10 bases, with 22 bases between them. The CDR3 has 15 residues. Germline V gene lookup returns CDR1 SGDLS and CDR2 YYNGEE.

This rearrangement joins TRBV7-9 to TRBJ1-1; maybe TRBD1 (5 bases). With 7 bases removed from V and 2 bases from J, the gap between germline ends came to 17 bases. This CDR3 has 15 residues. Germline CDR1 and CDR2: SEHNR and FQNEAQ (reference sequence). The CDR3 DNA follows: TGTGCCAGCAACGTTCGATTTGGGGGAAACACTGAAGCTTTCTTT. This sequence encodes CASNVRFGGNTEAFF. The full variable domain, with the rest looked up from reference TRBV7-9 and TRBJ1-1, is DTGVSQNPRHKITKRGQNVTFRCDPISEHNRLYWYRQTLGQGPEFLTYFQNEAQLEKSRLLSDRFSAERPKGSFSTLEIQRTEQGDSAMYLCASNVRFGGNTEAFFGQGTRLTVV.

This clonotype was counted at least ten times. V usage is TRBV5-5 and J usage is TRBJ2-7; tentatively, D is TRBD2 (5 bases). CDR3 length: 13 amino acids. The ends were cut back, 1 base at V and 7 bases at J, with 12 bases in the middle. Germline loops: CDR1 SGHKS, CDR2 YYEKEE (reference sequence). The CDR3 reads CASSLLTRGEQYF. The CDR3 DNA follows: TGTGCCAGCAGCTTGTTGACCCGAGGGGAGCAGTACTTC.

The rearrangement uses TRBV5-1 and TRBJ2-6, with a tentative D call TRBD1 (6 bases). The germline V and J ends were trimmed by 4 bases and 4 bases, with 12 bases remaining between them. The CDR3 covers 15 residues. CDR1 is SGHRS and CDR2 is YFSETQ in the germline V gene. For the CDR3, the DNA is TGCGCCAGCAGCCAACAGGGCCCCGGGGCCAACGTCCTGACTTTC. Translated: CASSQQGPGANVLTF.

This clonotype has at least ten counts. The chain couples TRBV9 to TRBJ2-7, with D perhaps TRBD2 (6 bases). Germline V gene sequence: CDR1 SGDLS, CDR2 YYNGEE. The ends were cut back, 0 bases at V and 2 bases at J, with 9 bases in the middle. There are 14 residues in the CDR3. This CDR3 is CASSVGLETYEQYF. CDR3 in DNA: TGTGCCAGCAGCGTAGGACTAGAGACCTACGAGCAGTACTTC.

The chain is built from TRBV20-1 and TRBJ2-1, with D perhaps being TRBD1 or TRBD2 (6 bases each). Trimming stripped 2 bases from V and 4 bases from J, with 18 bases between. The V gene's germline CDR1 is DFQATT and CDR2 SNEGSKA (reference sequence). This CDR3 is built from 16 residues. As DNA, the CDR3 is TGCAGTGCTAGACCCGGGGGCCCCTTTAATTACAATGAGCAGTTCTTC. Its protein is CSARPGGPFNYNEQFF.

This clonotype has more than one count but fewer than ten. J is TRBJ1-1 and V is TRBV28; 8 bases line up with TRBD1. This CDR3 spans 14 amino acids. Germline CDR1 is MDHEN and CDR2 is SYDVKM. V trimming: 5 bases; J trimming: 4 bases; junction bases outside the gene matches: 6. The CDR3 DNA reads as TGTGCCAGCAGTGAGAACAGGGGGACCACTGAAGCTTTCTTT. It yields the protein CASSENRGTTEAFF.

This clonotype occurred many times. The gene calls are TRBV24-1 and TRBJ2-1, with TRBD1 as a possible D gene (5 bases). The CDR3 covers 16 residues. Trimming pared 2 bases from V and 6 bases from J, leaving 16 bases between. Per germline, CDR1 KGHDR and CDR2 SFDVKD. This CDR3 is CATSDSRQPASNEQFF. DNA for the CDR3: TGTGCCACCAGTGATTCCCGACAGCCAGCCAGCAATGAGCAGTTCTTC.

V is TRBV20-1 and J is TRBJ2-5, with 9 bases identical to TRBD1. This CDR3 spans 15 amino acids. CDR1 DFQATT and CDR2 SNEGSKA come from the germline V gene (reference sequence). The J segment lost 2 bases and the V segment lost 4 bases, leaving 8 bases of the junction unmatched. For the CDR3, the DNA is TGCAGTGCTATTAACAGGGGGCGAGGACAAGAGACCCAGTACTTC. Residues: CSAINRGRGQETQYF.